The clone carrying this T cell receptor (beta chain) was observed a handful of times. The antigen remains undetermined. The data stem from a study of cytomegalovirus exposure and HLA in healthy donors. A multiplex PCR was run with 60 Vbeta primers and 13 Jbeta primers. In the source study's methods: Roughly 73 million unique TCR beta chains, roughly 11 million of them shared, were counted by a later analysis. Produced via immunoSEQ multiplex PCR; TCRdb's table is partial and in-frame only. From that table come the V and J calls and clone size; the DNA was used to work out D and trimming. The sample has over 90,000 clones; 76% are singletons. The CDR3 runs 14 residues. V lost 0 bases and J 1 base, leaving 6 bases between the germline ends. Germline lookup yields CDR1 PRHDT and CDR2 FYEKMQ (reference sequence). Study-level points and caveats: Later examination showed HLA-associated TCR beta chains had greater clonal expansion than equally common others. Exclusion as indistinguishable affected some V segments, including TRBV6-2 and TRBV6-3.

The chain carries TRBV13 and TRBJ1-1; D not resolved. The receptor comes from a woman aged 18-30 years in good health and CMV-seropositive. The material sequenced was PBMCs. The CDR3 spells CASSLGAGNTEAFF. CDR3 DNA sequence: TGTGCCAGCAGCTTAGGGGCAGGGAACACTGAAGCTTTCTTT.